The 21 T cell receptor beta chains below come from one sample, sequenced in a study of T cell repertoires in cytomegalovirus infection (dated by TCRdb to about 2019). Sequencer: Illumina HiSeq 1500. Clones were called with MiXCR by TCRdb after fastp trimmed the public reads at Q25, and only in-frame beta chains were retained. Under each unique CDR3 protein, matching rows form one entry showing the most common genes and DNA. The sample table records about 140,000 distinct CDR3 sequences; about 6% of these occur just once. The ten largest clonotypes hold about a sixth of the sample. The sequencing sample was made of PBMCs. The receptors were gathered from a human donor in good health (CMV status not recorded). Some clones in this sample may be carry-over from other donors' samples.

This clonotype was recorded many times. The CDR3 is CAAGSTGGVNEQFF. The CDR3 region has the DNA TGTGCCGCAGGTTCAACCGGGGGGGTCAATGAGCAGTTCTTC. This chain connects TRBV10-3 to TRBJ2-1; 8 bases map to TRBD2. Germline CDR1 reads ENHRY; CDR2 reads SYGVKD. The CDR3 covers 14 residues. Trimming removed 11 bases from V and 6 bases from J; junction bases left unmatched: 12.

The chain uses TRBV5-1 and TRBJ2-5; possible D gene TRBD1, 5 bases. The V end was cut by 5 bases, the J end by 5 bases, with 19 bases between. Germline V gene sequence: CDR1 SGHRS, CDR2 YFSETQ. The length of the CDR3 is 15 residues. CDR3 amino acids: CASRGALVEGETQYF. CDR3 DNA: TGCGCCAGCAGAGGGGCCCTAGTCGAAGGGGAGACCCAGTACTTC.

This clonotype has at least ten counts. The CDR3 sequence: CSARGLDVIMNTEAFF. The CDR3, as DNA: TGCAGTGCTAGAGGTCTGGATGTGATAATGAACACTGAAGCTTTCTTT. The chain recombines TRBV20-1 with TRBJ1-1; D uncertain. Trimming stripped 1 base from V and 0 bases from J, with 15 bases between. The CDR3 length is 16 residues. The germline gives CDR1 DFQATT, CDR2 SNEGSKA (reference sequence).

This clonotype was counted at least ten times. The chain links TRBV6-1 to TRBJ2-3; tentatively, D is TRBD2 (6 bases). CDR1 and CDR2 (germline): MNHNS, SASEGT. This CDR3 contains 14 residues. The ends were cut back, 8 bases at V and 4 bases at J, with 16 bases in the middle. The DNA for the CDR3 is TGTGCCAGCGGAGCCCCTGGGACTTCAGATACGCAGTATTTT. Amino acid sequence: CASGAPGTSDTQYF.

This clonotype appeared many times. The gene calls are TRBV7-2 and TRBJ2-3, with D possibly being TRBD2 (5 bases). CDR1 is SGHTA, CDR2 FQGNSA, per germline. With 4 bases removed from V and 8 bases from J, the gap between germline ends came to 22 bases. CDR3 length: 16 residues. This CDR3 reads CASSSRLEGTSGTQYF. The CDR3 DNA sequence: TGTGCCAGCAGCTCGCGATTAGAGGGAACAAGTGGTACGCAGTATTTT.

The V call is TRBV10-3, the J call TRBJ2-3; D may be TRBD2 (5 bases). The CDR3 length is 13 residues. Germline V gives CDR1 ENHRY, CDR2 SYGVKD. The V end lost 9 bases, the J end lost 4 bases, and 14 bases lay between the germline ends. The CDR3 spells CAIRKGAPDTQYF. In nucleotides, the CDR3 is TGTGCCATAAGAAAGGGAGCACCAGATACGCAGTATTTT.

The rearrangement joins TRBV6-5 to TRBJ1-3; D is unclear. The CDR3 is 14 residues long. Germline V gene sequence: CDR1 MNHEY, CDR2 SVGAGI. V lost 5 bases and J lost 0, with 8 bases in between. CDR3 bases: TGTGCCAGCAGTCTCCGATTCTCTGGAAACACCATATATTTT. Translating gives CASSLRFSGNTIYF.

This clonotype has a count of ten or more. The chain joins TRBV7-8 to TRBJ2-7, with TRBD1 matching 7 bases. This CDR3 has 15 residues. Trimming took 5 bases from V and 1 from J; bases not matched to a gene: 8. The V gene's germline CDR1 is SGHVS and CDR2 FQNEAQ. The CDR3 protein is CASSDRRDRSYEQYF. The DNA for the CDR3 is TGTGCCAGCAGCGACCGCCGGGACAGATCCTACGAGCAGTACTTC.

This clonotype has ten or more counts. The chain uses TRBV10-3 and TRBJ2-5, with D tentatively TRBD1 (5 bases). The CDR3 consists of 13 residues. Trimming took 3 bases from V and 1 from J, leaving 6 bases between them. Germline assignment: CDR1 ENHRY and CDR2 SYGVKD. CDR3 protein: CAISDRAQETQYF. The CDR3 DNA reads TGTGCCATCAGTGACAGGGCCCAAGAGACCCAGTACTTC.

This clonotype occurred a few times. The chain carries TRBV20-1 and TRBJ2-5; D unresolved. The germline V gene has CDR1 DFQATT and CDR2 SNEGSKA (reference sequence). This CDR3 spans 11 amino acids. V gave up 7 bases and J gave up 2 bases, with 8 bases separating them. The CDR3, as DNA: TGCAGTGGTCTGAATCAAGAGACCCAGTACTTC. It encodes CSGLNQETQYF.

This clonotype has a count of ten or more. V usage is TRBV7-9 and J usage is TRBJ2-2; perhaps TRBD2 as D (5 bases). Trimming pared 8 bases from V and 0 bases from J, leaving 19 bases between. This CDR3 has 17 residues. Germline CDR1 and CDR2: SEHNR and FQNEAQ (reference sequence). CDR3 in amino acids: CASGLSGKDANTGELFF. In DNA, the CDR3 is TGTGCCAGCGGATTGAGCGGTAAAGACGCGAACACCGGGGAGCTGTTTTTT.

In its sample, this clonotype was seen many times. CDR3 residues: CASSQDWDRGRPDEKLFF. In DNA form, the CDR3 reads TGTGCCAGCAGCCAAGATTGGGACAGGGGACGCCCGGATGAAAAACTGTTTTTT. This rearrangement joins TRBV4-2 to TRBJ1-4; 10 nucleotides agree with TRBD1. CDR1 and CDR2 from the germline V gene are LGHNA and YNFKEQ. Losses at the gene ends were 0 bases for V and 6 bases for J; bases not matched to a gene: 10. The CDR3 runs to 18 residues.

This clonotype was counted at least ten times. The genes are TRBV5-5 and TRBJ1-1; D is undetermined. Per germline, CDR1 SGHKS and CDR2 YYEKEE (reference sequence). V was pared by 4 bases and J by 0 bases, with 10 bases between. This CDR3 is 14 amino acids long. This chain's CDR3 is CASSVRTVNTEAFF. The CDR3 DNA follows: TGTGCCAGCAGCGTCAGGACGGTGAACACTGAAGCTTTCTTT. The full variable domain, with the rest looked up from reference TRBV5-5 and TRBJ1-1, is DAGVTQSPTHLIKTRGQQVTLRCSPISGHKSVSWYQQVLGQGPQFIFQYYEKEERGRGNFPDRFSARQFPNYSSELNVNALLLGDSALYLCASSVRTVNTEAFFGQGTRLTVV.

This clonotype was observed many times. CDR3: CASSRTGGGPQETQYF. The CDR3 DNA follows: TGTGCCAGCAGCCGTACTGGCGGGGGGCCCCAAGAGACCCAGTACTTC. The V call is TRBV2, the J call TRBJ2-5, with 8 positions matching TRBD2. The CDR3 runs to 16 residues. V lost 6 bases, J lost 1 base, and 10 bases stayed unmatched. From germline, CDR1 is SNHLY and CDR2 FYNNEI.

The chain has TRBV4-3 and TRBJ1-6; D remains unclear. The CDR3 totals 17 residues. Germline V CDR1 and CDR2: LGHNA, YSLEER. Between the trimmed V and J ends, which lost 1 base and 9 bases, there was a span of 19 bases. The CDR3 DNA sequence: TGCGCCAGCAGCCAAGCCCTCGGGGAGCCCCTTCCTTCACCCCTCCACTTT. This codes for CASSQALGEPLPSPLHF.

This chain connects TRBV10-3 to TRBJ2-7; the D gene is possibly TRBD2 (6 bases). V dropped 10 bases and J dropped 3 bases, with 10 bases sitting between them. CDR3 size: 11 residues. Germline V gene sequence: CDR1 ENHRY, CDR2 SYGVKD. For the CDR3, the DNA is TGTGCCACGTCGGGGGACTACGAGCAGTACTTC. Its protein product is CATSGDYEQYF.

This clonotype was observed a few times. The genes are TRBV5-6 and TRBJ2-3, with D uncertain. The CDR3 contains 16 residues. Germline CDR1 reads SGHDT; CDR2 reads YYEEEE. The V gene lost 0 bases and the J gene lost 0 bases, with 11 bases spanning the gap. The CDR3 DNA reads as TGTGCCAGCAGCTTGGGACATACTATTAGCACAGATACGCAGTATTTT. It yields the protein CASSLGHTISTDTQYF. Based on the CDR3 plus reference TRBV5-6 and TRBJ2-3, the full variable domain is DAGVTQSPTHLIKTRGQQVTLRCSPKSGHDTVSWYQQALGQGPQFIFQYYEEEERQRGNFPDRFSGHQFPNYSSELNVNALLLGDSALYLCASSLGHTISTDTQYFGPGTRLTVL.

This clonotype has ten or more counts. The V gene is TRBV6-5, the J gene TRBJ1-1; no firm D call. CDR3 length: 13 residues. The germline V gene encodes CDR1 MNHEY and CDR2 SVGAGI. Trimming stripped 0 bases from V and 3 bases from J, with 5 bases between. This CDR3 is CASSYSADTEAFF. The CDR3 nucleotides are TGTGCCAGCAGTTACTCAGCGGACACTGAAGCTTTCTTT.

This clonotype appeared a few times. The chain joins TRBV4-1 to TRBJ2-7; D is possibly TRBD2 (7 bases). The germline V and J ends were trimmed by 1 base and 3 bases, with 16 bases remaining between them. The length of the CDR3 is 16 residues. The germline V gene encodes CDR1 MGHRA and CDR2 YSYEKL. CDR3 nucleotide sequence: TGCGCCAGCAGCCAAGTTTCGGGGGGCGCAATCTACGAGCAGTACTTC. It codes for CASSQVSGGAIYEQYF.

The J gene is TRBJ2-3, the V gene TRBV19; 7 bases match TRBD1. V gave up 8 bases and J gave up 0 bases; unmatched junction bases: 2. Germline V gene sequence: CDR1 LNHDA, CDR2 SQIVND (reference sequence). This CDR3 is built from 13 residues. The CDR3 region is CASGGQSTDTQYF. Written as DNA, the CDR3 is TGTGCCAGTGGGGGACAGAGCACAGATACGCAGTATTTT.

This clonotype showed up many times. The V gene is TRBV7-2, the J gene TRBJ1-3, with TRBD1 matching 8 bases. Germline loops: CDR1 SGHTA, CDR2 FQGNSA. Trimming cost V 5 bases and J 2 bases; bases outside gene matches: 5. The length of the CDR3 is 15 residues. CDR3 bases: TGTGCCAGCAGCCCTAGGACAGGGACTGGAAACACCATATATTTT. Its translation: CASSPRTGTGNTIYF.